The 16 T cell receptor beta chains listed next were all sequenced from one sample in a study of OX40 agonist ivuxolimab in advanced cancers. The table came from immunoSEQ multiplex PCR; TCRdb's copy has only in-frame clones and leaves some out. The sample lists 45,000 to 50,000 clones; less than 90% were seen once. The sequencing used CD4+ or CD8+ T cells sorted from blood, collected in a trial of the OX40 agonist ivuxolimab. All receptors come from an adult with an advanced solid tumor such as melanoma, head and neck, liver or kidney cancer.

The chain has TRBV6-1 and TRBJ1-4; D remains unclear. V was cut by 6 bases and J by 0 bases, with 11 bases left in between. The CDR3 length is 15 residues. In germline, CDR1 is MNHNS, CDR2 SASEGT. The DNA of the CDR3 is TGTGCCAGCAGCCTAGGACCAGCAACTAATGAAAAACTGTTTTTT. Its protein product is CASSLGPATNEKLFF.

The chain couples TRBV7-2 to TRBJ2-2; D is perhaps TRBD1 (6 bases). The germline gives CDR1 SGHTA, CDR2 FQGNSA. The CDR3 runs 14 residues. Trimming removed 5 bases from V and 4 bases from J, with 11 bases in between. The CDR3 loop reads CASSGGLSTGELFF. CDR3 coding DNA: TGTGCCAGCAGCGGGGGCCTTTCCACCGGGGAGCTGTTTTTT.

The chain links TRBV6-1 to TRBJ1-5; the match to TRBD1 covers 7 bases. The CDR3 loop spans 13 amino acids. Germline CDR1 and CDR2: MNHNS and SASEGT. After removal of 9 bases from V and 6 bases from J, the junction contained 8 bases not matched to a gene. CDR3: CASQTGDIQPQHF. The CDR3 DNA sequence: TGTGCCAGTCAAACAGGGGATATTCAGCCCCAGCATTTT.

This sequence joins TRBV9 and TRBJ2-1, with 11 bases lining up with TRBD2. The CDR3 runs to 16 residues. Germline CDR1 and CDR2: SGDLS and YYNGEE. The J segment lost 2 bases and the V segment lost 4 bases, leaving 5 bases of the junction unmatched. The CDR3 here is CASSPGLAAAYNEQFF. In nucleotides, the CDR3 is TGTGCCAGCAGCCCGGGACTAGCGGCCGCCTACAATGAGCAGTTCTTC.

The chain is built from TRBV28 and TRBJ1-4; tentatively, D is TRBD1 (5 bases). The germline gives CDR1 MDHEN, CDR2 SYDVKM. Trimming cost V 4 bases and J 4 bases, with 10 bases left between them. The CDR3 is made up of 14 amino acids. DNA for the CDR3: TGTGCCAGCAGTTCACAGGAGCTTAATGAAAAACTGTTTTTT. Amino acids: CASSSQELNEKLFF.

The CDR3 bases are TGTGCCAGTAGTTCCCCGGGACTAGCAGATACGCAGTATTTT. Its translation: CASSSPGLADTQYF. The chain carries TRBV19 and TRBJ2-3, with 8 positions matching TRBD2. The length of the CDR3 is 14 residues. V lost 5 bases, J lost 4 bases, and 5 bases stayed unmatched. CDR1 and CDR2 from the germline V gene are LNHDA and SQIVND (reference sequence).

V gene TRBV6-5 combines with J gene TRBJ2-2; TRBD2 agrees at 8 bases. This CDR3 is 14 amino acids long. V shed 6 bases, J shed 7 bases, and the junction held 7 bases outside the gene matches. Looked up from germline, CDR1 is MNHEY and CDR2 is SVGAGI. CDR3 residues: CASRPGGPVGELFF. The CDR3 DNA follows: TGTGCCAGCAGGCCGGGGGGGCCGGTCGGGGAGCTGTTTTTT.

The J gene is TRBJ1-5, the V gene TRBV7-9; the D is unclear. Trimming cost V 4 bases and J 6 bases, with 7 bases left between them. Germline-derived CDR1 and CDR2 are SEHNR and FQNEAQ (reference sequence). The CDR3 contains 12 residues. CDR3 residues: CASSSDVQPQHF. CDR3 DNA: TGTGCCAGCAGCTCGGACGTTCAGCCCCAGCATTTT.

This chain uses TRBV11-3 with TRBJ2-5; D unresolved. The V gene lost 6 bases and the J gene lost 5 bases, with 7 bases spanning the gap. The V gene's germline CDR1 is SGHNT and CDR2 YENEEA. This CDR3 has 11 residues. Written as DNA, the CDR3 is TGTGCCAGCAGATCCCGTGAGACCCAGTACTTC. It encodes CASRSRETQYF.

The rearrangement joins TRBV5-1 to TRBJ2-7; TRBD2 agrees at 10 bases. This CDR3 contains 16 residues. Trimming at V came to 1 base and at J to 2 bases, leaving 6 bases not matched to a gene. Germline assignment: CDR1 SGHRS and CDR2 YFSETQ. The CDR3 nucleotides read TGCGCCAGCAGCTTGACTAGCGGGGCCGAGGCCTACGAGCAGTACTTC. It encodes CASSLTSGAEAYEQYF.

The rearrangement uses TRBV12-2 and TRBJ1-1. TRBV12-2 constitutes a pseudogene. The CDR3 has 16 amino acids. The CDR3 coding sequence is TGTGCAAGTCGACGGGGGAGAGGGGGAAGGAGCACTGAAGCTTTCTTT. Its translation: CASRRGRGGRSTEAFF.

The rearrangement uses TRBV28 and TRBJ2-2, with unresolved D. Trimming removed 5 bases from V and 6 bases from J, with 10 bases in between. The germline V gene encodes CDR1 MDHEN and CDR2 SYDVKM. The CDR3 has 13 residues. The CDR3: CASSLRYPGELFF. The CDR3 DNA reads as TGTGCCAGCAGTCTTAGGTACCCCGGGGAGCTGTTTTTT.

The J gene is TRBJ2-2, the V gene TRBV11-2; 11 nucleotides agree with TRBD2. This CDR3 spans 13 amino acids. Trimming at V came to 11 bases and at J to 8 bases, leaving 7 bases not matched to a gene. Germline V gene lookup returns CDR1 SGHAT and CDR2 FQNNGV. Here the CDR3 DNA reads TGTGCCGGCAAGACTAGCGGGGATGGGGAGCTGTTTTTT. The encoded protein is CAGKTSGDGELFF.

The chain recombines TRBV5-6 with TRBJ1-2; D perhaps matches TRBD1 (6 bases). CDR1 and CDR2 from the germline V gene are SGHDT and YYEEEE. Trimming left V 4 bases short and J 6 bases short, with 19 bases between. The CDR3 covers 15 residues. CDR3 in DNA: TGTGCCAGCAGCACACTCGGGACAAGGTTGGATGGCTACACCTTC. Translation gives CASSTLGTRLDGYTF.

This sequence joins TRBV7-9 and TRBJ2-1; D is possibly TRBD2 (5 bases). Trimming pared 2 bases from V and 7 bases from J, leaving 9 bases between. This CDR3 is built from 13 residues. Germline CDR1 is SEHNR and CDR2 is FQNEAQ (reference sequence). The CDR3 protein is CASSLRGGNEQFF. In DNA form, the CDR3 reads TGTGCCAGCAGCTTAAGAGGAGGTAATGAGCAGTTCTTC.

The genes are TRBV5-6 and TRBJ2-5; no reliable D call. This CDR3 contains 14 residues. V was shortened by 0 bases and J by 5 bases, with 11 bases between the two germline ends. Germline CDR1 is SGHDT and CDR2 is YYEEEE. CDR3 region: CASSLGRITETQYF. The CDR3 coding sequence is TGTGCCAGCAGCTTGGGTAGGATTACTGAGACCCAGTACTTC.